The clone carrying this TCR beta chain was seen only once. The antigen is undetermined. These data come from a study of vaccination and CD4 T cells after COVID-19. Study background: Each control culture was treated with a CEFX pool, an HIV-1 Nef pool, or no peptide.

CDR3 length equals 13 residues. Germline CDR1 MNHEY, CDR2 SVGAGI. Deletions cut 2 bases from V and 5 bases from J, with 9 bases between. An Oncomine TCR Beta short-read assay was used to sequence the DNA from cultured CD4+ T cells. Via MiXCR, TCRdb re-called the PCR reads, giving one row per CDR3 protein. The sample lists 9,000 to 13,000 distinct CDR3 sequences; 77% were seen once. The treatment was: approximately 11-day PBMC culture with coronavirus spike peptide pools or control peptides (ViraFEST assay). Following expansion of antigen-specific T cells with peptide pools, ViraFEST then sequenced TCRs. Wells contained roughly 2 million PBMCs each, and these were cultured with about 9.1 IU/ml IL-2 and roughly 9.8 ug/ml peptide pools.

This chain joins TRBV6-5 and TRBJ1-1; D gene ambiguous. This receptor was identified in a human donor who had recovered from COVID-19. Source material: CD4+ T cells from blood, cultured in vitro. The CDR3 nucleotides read TGTGCCAGCAGTTACAAGGCTTTGACTGAAGCTTTCTTT. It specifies CASSYKALTEAFF.